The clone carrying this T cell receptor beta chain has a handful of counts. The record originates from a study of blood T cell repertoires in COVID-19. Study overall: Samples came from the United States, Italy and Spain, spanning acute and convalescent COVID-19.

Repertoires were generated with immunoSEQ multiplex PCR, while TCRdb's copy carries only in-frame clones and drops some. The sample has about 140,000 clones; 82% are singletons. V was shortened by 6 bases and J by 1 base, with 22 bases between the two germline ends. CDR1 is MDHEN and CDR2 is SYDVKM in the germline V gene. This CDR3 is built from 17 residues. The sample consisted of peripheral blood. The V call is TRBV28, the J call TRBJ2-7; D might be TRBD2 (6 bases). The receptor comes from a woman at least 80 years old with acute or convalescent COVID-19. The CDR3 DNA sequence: TGTGCCAGCAGCCGCGGGACGGTGTCGTCCCCATCCTACGAGCAGTACTTC. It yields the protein CASSRGTVSSPSYEQYF.